A single count supports the clone carrying this T cell receptor (beta chain). The data originate from a study of CD8 T cells in Susac syndrome. cDNA came from roughly 0.5 to 1 ug RNA primed by random hexamers. Amplification of TCR beta CDR3 was carried out by immunoSEQ multiplex PCR, which covered 54 Vbeta and 13 Jbeta segments. TCRdb itself ran the immunoSEQ multiplex PCR reads through MiXCR, one entry per CDR3 protein. The data show some 150,000 distinct CDR3 sequences, roughly 94% seen once. The authors carried out high-throughput sequencing of TCR beta. They applied it to CD8+ and CD4+ T cells obtained from blood. Trimming took 4 bases from V and 3 from J; bases not matched to a gene: 5. Germline-derived CDR1 and CDR2 are SGHRS and YFSETQ. The CDR3 runs to 15 residues.

The sequenced material came from CD4+ T cells from PBMCs. This receptor was obtained from a human donor in good health. The V gene is TRBV5-1, the J gene TRBJ2-3; TRBD1 matches at 10 bases. CDR3 region: CASSGRQGATDTQYF. The CDR3, as DNA: TGCGCCAGCAGCGGTAGACAGGGGGCGACAGATACGCAGTATTTT.